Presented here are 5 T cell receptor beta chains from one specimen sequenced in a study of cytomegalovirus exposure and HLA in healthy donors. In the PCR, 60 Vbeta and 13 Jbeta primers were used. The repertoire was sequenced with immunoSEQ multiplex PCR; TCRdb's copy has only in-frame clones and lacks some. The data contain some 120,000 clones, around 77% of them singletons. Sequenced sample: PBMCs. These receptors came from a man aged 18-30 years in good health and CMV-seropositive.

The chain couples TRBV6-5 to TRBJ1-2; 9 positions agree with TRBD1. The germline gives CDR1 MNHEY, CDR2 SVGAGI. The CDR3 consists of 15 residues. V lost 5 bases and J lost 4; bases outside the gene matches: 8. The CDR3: CASSRRQGGSYGYTF. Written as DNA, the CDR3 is TGTGCCAGCAGTCGCAGACAGGGGGGAAGCTATGGCTACACCTTC.

The CDR3 spells CASSLRRENTEAFF. Here the CDR3 DNA reads TGTGCCAGCAGTTTAAGGCGGGAGAACACTGAAGCTTTCTTT. The chain links TRBV27 to TRBJ1-1, with unresolved D. CDR3 length: 14 amino acids. Trimming took 2 bases from V and 1 from J, leaving 8 bases between them. Germline loops: CDR1 MNHEY, CDR2 SMNVEV (reference sequence).

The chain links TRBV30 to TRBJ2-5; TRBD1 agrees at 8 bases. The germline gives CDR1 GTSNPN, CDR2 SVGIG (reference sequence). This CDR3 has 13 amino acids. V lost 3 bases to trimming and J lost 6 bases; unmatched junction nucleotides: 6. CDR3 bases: TGTGCCTGGAGCGCAGGGGGCACGAAGACCCAGTACTTC. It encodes CAWSAGGTKTQYF.

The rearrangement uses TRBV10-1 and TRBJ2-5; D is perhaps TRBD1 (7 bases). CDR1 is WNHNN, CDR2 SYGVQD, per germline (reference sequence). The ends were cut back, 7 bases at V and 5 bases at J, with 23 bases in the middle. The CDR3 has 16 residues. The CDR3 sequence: CASINPGGRLSETQYF. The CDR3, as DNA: TGCGCCAGCATTAACCCAGGGGGGCGATTGTCGGAGACCCAGTACTTC.

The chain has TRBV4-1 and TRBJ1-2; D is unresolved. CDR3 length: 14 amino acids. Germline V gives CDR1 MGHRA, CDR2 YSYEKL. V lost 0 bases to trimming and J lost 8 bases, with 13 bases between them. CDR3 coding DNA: TGCGCCAGCAGCCAAGACGACACATTTGGGGGCTACACCTTC. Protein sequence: CASSQDDTFGGYTF.